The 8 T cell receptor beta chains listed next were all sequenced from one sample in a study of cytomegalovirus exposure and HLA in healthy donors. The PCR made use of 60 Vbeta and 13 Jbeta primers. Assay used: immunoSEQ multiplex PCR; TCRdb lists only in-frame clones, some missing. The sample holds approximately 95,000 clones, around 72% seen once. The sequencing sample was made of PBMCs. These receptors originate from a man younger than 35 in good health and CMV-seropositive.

CDR3 DNA sequence: TGTGCCAGCAGGGGCCCCTATGGCTACACCTTC. Its translation: CASRGPYGYTF. J is TRBJ1-2 and V is TRBV6-6; D remains unclear. Germline V gives CDR1 MNHNY, CDR2 SVGAGI (reference sequence). Deletions cut 6 bases from V and 4 bases from J, with 6 bases between. This CDR3 has 11 amino acids.

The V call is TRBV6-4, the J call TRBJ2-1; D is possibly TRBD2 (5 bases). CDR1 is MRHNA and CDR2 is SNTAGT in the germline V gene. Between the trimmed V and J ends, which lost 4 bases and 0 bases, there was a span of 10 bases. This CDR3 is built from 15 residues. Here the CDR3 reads CASSGASSSYNEQFF. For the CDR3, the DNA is TGTGCCAGCAGTGGGGCTAGCAGCTCCTACAATGAGCAGTTCTTC.

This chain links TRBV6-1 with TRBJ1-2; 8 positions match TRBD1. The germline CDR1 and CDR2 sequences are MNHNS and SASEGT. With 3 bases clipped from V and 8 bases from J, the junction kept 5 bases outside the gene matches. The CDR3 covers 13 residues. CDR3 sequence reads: CASSDDRGRGYTF. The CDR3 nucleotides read TGTGCCAGCAGTGATGACAGGGGAAGGGGCTACACCTTC.

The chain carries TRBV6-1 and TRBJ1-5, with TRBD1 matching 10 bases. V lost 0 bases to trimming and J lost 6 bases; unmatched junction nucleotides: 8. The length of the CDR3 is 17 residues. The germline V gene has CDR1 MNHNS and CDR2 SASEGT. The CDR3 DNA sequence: TGTGCCAGCAGTGAAGCAGGTGGGTGGGACAGGGGTCAGCCCCAGCATTTT. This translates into CASSEAGGWDRGQPQHF.

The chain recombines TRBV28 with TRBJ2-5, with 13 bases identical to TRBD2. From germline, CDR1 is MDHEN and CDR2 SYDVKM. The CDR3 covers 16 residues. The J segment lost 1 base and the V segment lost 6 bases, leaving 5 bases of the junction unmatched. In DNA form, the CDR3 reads TGTGCCAGCAGCTCGGGACTAGCGGGGCCCCAAGAGACCCAGTACTTC. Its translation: CASSSGLAGPQETQYF. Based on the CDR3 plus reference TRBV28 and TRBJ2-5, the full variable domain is DVKVTQSSRYLVKRTGEKVFLECVQDMDHENMFWYRQDPGLGLRLIYFSYDVKMKEKGDIPEGYSVSREKKERFSLILESASTNQTSMYLCASSSGLAGPQETQYFGPGTRLLVL.

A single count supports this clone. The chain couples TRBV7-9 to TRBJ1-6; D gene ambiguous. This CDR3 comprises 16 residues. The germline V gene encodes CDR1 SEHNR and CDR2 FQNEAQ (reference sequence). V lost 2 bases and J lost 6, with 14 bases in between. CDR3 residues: CASSLFPGVGNSPLHF. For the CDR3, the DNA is TGTGCCAGCAGCTTATTCCCCGGGGTGGGTAATTCACCCCTCCACTTT.

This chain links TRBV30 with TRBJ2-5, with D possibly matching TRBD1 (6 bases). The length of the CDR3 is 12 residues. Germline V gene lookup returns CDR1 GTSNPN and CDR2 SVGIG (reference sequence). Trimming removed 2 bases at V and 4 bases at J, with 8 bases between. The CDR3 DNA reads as TGTGCCTGGAGTCGGACAGCAGAGACCCAGTACTTC. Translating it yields CAWSRTAETQYF.

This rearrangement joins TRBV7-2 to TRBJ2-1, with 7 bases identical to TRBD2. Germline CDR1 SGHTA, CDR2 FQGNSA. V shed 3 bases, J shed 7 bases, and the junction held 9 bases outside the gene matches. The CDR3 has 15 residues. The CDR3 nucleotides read TGTGCCAGCAGCTTGCTTCCATATAGCGGGAATGAGCAGTTCTTC. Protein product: CASSLLPYSGNEQFF.